The 18 T cell receptor beta chains in this list originate from one sample, sequenced in a study of T cell responses to AZD1222 COVID-19 vaccine. Generated by immunoSEQ multiplex PCR, the TCRdb table keeps only in-frame clones and is missing some. The sample records some 69,000 clones, 65% to 90% being singletons. The sequencing here drew on peripheral blood, taken on day 0 of AZD1222 vaccination. Source of these receptors: an adult in good health.

The rearrangement links TRBV4-2 to TRBJ1-2; TRBD1 aligns across 8 bases. The germline CDR1 and CDR2 sequences are LGHNA and YNFKEQ. V shed 1 base, J shed 8 bases, and the junction held 3 bases outside the gene matches. The CDR3 has 13 amino acids. CDR3 coding DNA: TGTGCCAGCAGCCAAGGCGCAGGGGGCGGCTACACCTTC. It is translated as CASSQGAGGGYTF.

This clone appeared a single time. The chain links TRBV12-5 to TRBJ1-2; D call uncertain. The CDR3 consists of 12 residues. The V gene lost 1 base and the J gene lost 4 bases, with 4 bases spanning the gap. Germline loops: CDR1 LGHNT, CDR2 FRNRAP. The CDR3 spells CASGLAGYGYTF. DNA for the CDR3: TGTGCTAGTGGTTTGGCAGGCTATGGCTACACCTTC.

The chain links TRBV4-2 to TRBJ2-3, with 10 positions matching TRBD2. The CDR3 is 16 residues long. V gave up 1 base and J gave up 6 bases; unmatched junction bases: 7. The V gene's germline CDR1 is LGHNA and CDR2 YNFKEQ. The CDR3 DNA reads as TGTGCCAGCAGCCAAGTTAGGGCTAGCGGGGGTGATACGCAGTATTTT. It encodes CASSQVRASGGDTQYF.

J is TRBJ1-6 and V is TRBV6-5; no definite D call. This CDR3 is built from 16 residues. V lost 0 bases, J lost 7 bases, and 13 bases lay in between. The germline V gene has CDR1 MNHEY and CDR2 SVGAGI. The CDR3 loop is CASSYSNSFENSPLHF. The DNA for the CDR3 is TGTGCCAGCAGTTACTCGAATTCTTTCGAGAATTCACCCCTCCACTTT.

The rearrangement joins TRBV7-2 to TRBJ2-7; D not certain. The CDR3 is made up of 15 amino acids. V lost 1 base to trimming and J lost 0 bases, with 10 bases between them. Germline V CDR1 and CDR2: SGHTA, FQGNSA. In DNA, the CDR3 is TGTGCCAGCAGCTTAGTGGCAGACTCCTCCTACGAGCAGTACTTC. Translated: CASSLVADSSYEQYF.

This clone was detected a few times. The chain links TRBV6-5 to TRBJ1-6; 7 bases align to TRBD1. CDR3 size: 15 residues. Unmatched junction bases numbered 7, after V lost 7 bases and J lost 4 bases. Germline CDR1 MNHEY, CDR2 SVGAGI. The CDR3 loop reads CASNPDRLYNSPLHF. For the CDR3, the DNA is TGTGCCAGCAATCCGGACAGGTTGTATAATTCACCCCTCCACTTT.

This clone has just one count. The V and J genes are TRBV5-1 and TRBJ1-6, with a tentative D call TRBD1 (6 bases). With 2 bases removed from V and 10 bases from J, the gap between germline ends came to 13 bases. This CDR3 comprises 14 residues. Germline lookup yields CDR1 SGHRS and CDR2 YFSETQ. The CDR3 loop is CASSLSGGGSPLHF. The CDR3 coding sequence is TGCGCCAGCAGCTTATCGGGGGGCGGGTCACCCCTCCACTTT.

V gene TRBV28 combines with J gene TRBJ1-1, with D uncertain. Germline V gene sequence: CDR1 MDHEN, CDR2 SYDVKM. The CDR3 contains 13 residues. Trimming took 6 bases from V and 0 from J, leaving 8 bases between them. The CDR3 here is CASRYDMNTEAFF. In DNA form, the CDR3 reads TGTGCCAGCAGATACGACATGAACACTGAAGCTTTCTTT.

The J gene is TRBJ1-6, the V gene TRBV28; D uncertain. V lost 1 base, J lost 7 bases, and 11 bases lay in between. The germline CDR1 and CDR2 sequences are MDHEN and SYDVKM. CDR3 length: 15 amino acids. DNA for the CDR3: TGTGCCAGCAGTTTATCGGCAGGCGACAATTCACCCCTCCACTTT. Translating it yields CASSLSAGDNSPLHF.

This clone was seen a handful of times. V usage is TRBV4-1 and J usage is TRBJ1-1; unclear D gene. The V gene's germline CDR1 is MGHRA and CDR2 YSYEKL. V lost 0 bases, J lost 7 bases, and 9 bases lay in between. The CDR3 is made up of 13 amino acids. Written as DNA, the CDR3 is TGCGCCAGCAGCCAAGATGGGCTGGGTGAAGCTTTCTTT. Residues: CASSQDGLGEAFF.

The J gene is TRBJ2-3, the V gene TRBV10-3; no clear D. With 3 bases removed from V and 6 bases from J, the gap between germline ends came to 4 bases. CDR1 and CDR2 (germline): ENHRY, SYGVKD. This CDR3 spans 11 amino acids. The CDR3 DNA reads TGTGCCATCAGTGAACTTGATACGCAGTATTTT. Translated: CAISELDTQYF.

J is TRBJ1-6 and V is TRBV11-1; D unresolved. Germline CDR1 SGHAT, CDR2 FQDESV (reference sequence). Trimming cost V 0 bases and J 7 bases, with 7 bases left between them. The CDR3 sequence is 14 residues long. The CDR3 sequence: CASSLAGRNSPLHF. Here the CDR3 DNA reads TGTGCCAGCAGCTTAGCAGGGCGAAATTCACCCCTCCACTTT.

The V gene is TRBV2, the J gene TRBJ1-1, with 8 positions matching TRBD1. The CDR3 is 14 amino acids. V was clipped by 4 bases and J by 4 bases; unmatched bases: 5. Germline V gene data show CDR1 as SNHLY and CDR2 as FYNNEI. The CDR3 region has the DNA TGTGCCAGCAGTGCGGACAGGGAAGTCACTGAAGCTTTCTTT. This gives the protein CASSADREVTEAFF.

The gene calls are TRBV5-1 and TRBJ2-2; D may be TRBD1 (6 bases). Germline V lookup: CDR1 SGHRS, CDR2 YFSETQ. CDR3 size: 14 residues. V dropped 4 bases and J dropped 6 bases, with 13 bases sitting between them. In DNA form, the CDR3 reads TGCGCCAGCAGCCCCGCGGCAGGGGCCGGGGAGCTGTTTTTT. Its protein product is CASSPAAGAGELFF.

This rearrangement joins TRBV18 to TRBJ2-7, with a possible D match to TRBD1 (8 bases). Germline loops: CDR1 KGHSH, CDR2 LQKENI. The CDR3 has 15 residues. V was pared by 5 bases and J by 1 base, with 15 bases between. CDR3: CASSSGTGLSYEQYF. The CDR3 DNA reads as TGTGCCAGCTCAAGCGGGACAGGTTTGTCCTACGAGCAGTACTTC. Full variable domain (remainder filled in from reference TRBV18 and TRBJ2-7): NAGVMQNPRHLVRRRGQEARLRCSPMKGHSHVYWYRQLPEEGLKFMVYLQKENIIDESGMPKERFSAEFPKEGPSILRIQQVVRGDSAAYFCASSSGTGLSYEQYFGPGTRLTVT.

V and J are TRBV12-3 or TRBV12-4 and TRBJ1-5; D is uncertain. V gave up 4 bases and J gave up 8 bases, with 12 bases separating them. The CDR3 has 13 amino acids. CDR3 loop: CASSSYGEEPQHF. DNA for the CDR3: TGTGCCAGCAGTTCGTACGGTGAGGAGCCCCAGCATTTT.

The V gene is TRBV9, the J gene TRBJ2-1; the match to TRBD1 covers 7 bases. Germline CDR1 and CDR2: SGDLS and YYNGEE. Trimming took 4 bases from V and 0 from J; bases not matched to a gene: 4. This CDR3 region has 15 residues. Written as DNA, the CDR3 is TGTGCCAGCAGCTTGGGACAGAACTCCTACAATGAGCAGTTCTTC. As protein: CASSLGQNSYNEQFF. Based on the CDR3 plus reference TRBV9 and TRBJ2-1, the full variable domain is DSGVTQTPKHLITATGQRVTLRCSPRSGDLSVYWYQQSLDQGLQFLIQYYNGEERAKGNILERFSAQQFPDLHSELNLSSLELGDSALYFCASSLGQNSYNEQFFGPGTRLTVL.

This clone has a handful of counts. The rearrangement uses TRBV3-1 (or the pseudogene TRBV3-2) and TRBJ1-2; maybe TRBD1 (5 bases). The germline gives CDR1 LGHDT, CDR2 YNNKEL (reference sequence). CDR3 length equals 14 residues. Deletions cut 4 bases from V and 0 bases from J, with 9 bases between. The CDR3 here is CASSLDRANYGYTF. CDR3 coding DNA: TGTGCCAGCAGCCTAGACAGAGCTAACTATGGCTACACCTTC.